The T cell receptor (beta chain) described here comes from a study of OX40 agonist ivuxolimab in advanced cancers. Overall study: Intravenous ivuxolimab at 0.01 to 10 mg/kg was given to patients every 2 weeks. Mean age around 64 years, range 23 to 79; roughly 82% male.

Here immunoSEQ multiplex PCR was the method, and the copy in TCRdb shows in-frame clones only, minus some. The table lists about 53,000 clones, about four fifths of them singletons. Trimming removed 0 bases from V and 2 bases from J; junction bases left unmatched: 5. This CDR3 region has 16 residues. The germline gives CDR1 SGHDN, CDR2 FVKESK. Baseline was the first blood sampling point, followed by cycle 4 day 1 and cycle 7 day 1. The receptor was isolated from an adult with an advanced solid tumor such as melanoma, head and neck, liver or kidney cancer. The chain is built from TRBV14 and TRBJ2-3; 7 nucleotides match TRBD1. Sequencing used CD4+ or CD8+ T cells sorted from blood, obtained in a trial of the OX40 agonist ivuxolimab. CDR3 in DNA: TGTGCCAGCAGCCAAGATAGGGGACAGTTCACAGATACGCAGTATTTT. Protein: CASSQDRGQFTDTQYF.